This T cell receptor beta chain was recorded in a study of T cells in Graves' hyperthyroidism and ophthalmopathy. Whole-study context: Pretreatment peripheral blood was obtained at initial diagnosis.

CDR3 length equals 14 residues. V trimming: 5 bases; J trimming: 1 base; junction bases outside the gene matches: 4. Germline lookup yields CDR1 SGHTA and CDR2 FQGNSA. This clonotype has at least ten counts. Its specificity is not known. Study results and limitations: Most thyroid clonotypes expanded above 0.001 appeared in blood too. Ophthalmopathy, as predicted by the model, came a median approximately 6.5 months after the prediction.

Exclusions: uncontrolled infection, other autoimmune disease, pregnancy, lactation. Amplification of TCR beta CDR3 regions used RNA as the template. The HTBI set primed first-round TCR CDR3 RT-PCR. Using its own MiXCR run on the multiplex PCR reads, TCRdb lists one record per CDR3 protein. The sample includes around 300,000 distinct CDR3 sequences, under 30% of them seen just once. The TCR comes from a man aged 35-49 years with Graves' hyperthyroidism that later progressed to Graves' ophthalmopathy. Sample: blood. The chain carries TRBV7-2 and TRBJ2-5; 7 bases line up with TRBD1. The CDR3 DNA reads as TGTGCCAGCAGCAACACAGGGGCCCAAGAGACCCAGTACTTC. It codes for CASSNTGAQETQYF. The full variable domain, its missing parts supplied by reference TRBV7-2 and TRBJ2-5, is GAGVSQSPSNKVTEKGKDVELRCDPISGHTALYWYRQSLGQGLEFLIYFQGNSAPDKSGLPSDRFSAERTGGSVSTLTIQRTQQEDSAVYLCASSNTGAQETQYFGPGTRLLVL.